This paragraph reports one TCR beta chain. The data stem from a study of blood T cell repertoires in COVID-19. Data came from immunoSEQ multiplex PCR; TCRdb stores just in-frame clones and leaves some out. The table includes approximately 210,000 clones, around 80% detected once. This CDR3 is built from 14 residues. Looked up from germline, CDR1 is WNHNN and CDR2 is SYGVQD (reference sequence). V was pared by 10 bases and J by 5 bases, with 21 bases between. Material for sequencing was peripheral blood. The V gene is TRBV10-1, the J gene TRBJ2-7, with D possibly being TRBD1 or TRBD2 (5 bases each). The source is a human donor in a cohort sampled during active COVID-19. The CDR3 DNA reads as TGCGCCACCAGGGCCTCTAGCTTCCTCGACGAGCAGTACGTC. It translates to CATRASSFLDEQYV.